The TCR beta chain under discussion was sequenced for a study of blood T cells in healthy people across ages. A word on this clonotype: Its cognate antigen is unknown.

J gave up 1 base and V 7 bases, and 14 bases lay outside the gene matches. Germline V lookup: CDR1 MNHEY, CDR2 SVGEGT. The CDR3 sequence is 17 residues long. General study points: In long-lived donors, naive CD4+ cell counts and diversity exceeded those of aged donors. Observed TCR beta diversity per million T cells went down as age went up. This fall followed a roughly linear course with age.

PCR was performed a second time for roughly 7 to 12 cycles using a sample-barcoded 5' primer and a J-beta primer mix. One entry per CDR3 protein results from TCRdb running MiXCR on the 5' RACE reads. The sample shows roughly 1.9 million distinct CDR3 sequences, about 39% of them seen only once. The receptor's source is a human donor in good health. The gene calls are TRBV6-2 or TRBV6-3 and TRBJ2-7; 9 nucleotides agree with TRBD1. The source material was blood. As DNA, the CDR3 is TGTGCCAGCACCGACGGGACAGGGCAACTTGGGTCCTACGAGCAGTACTTC. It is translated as CASTDGTGQLGSYEQYF.